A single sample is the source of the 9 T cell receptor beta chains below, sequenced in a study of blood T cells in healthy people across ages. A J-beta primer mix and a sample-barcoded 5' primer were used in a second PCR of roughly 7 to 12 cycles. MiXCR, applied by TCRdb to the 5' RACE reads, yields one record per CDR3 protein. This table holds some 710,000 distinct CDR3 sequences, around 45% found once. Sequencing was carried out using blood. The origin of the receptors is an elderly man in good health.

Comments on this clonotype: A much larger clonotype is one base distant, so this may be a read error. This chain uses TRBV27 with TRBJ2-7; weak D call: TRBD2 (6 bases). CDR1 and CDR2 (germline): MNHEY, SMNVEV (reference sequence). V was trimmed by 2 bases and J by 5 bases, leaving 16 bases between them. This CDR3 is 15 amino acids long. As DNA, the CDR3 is TGTGCCAGCAGTTTACGGGGGAACCGTAACCACGAGCAGTACTTC. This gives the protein CASSLRGNRNHEQYF.

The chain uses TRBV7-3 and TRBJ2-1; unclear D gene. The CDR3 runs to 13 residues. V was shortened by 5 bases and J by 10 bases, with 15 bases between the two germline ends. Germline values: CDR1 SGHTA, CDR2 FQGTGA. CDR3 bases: TGTGCCAGCAGCACACGGCTGAGCAGCGAGCAGTTCTTC. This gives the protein CASSTRLSSEQFF.

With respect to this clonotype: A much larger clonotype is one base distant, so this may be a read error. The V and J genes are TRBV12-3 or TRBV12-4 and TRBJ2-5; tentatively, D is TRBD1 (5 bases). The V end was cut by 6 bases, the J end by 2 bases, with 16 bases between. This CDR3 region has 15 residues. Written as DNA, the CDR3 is TGTGCCAGCAGAGCCGCGAATAGACAGCAAGAGACCCAGTACTTC. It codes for CASRAANRQQETQYF.

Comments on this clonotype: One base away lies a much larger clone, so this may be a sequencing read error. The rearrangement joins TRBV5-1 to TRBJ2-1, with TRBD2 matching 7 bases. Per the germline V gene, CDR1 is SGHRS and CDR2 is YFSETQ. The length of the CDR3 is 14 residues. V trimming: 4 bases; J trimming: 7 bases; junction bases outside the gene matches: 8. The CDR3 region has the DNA TGCGCCAGCAGCGTGGGAGGTAGCGGGAATGAGCAGTTCTTC. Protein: CASSVGGSGNEQFF.

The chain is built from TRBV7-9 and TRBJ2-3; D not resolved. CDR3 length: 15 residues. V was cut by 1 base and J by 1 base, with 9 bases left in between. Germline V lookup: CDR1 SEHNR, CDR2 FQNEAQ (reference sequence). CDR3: CASSLDQARTDTQYF. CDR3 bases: TGTGCCAGCAGCTTAGACCAGGCCCGCACAGATACGCAGTATTTT.

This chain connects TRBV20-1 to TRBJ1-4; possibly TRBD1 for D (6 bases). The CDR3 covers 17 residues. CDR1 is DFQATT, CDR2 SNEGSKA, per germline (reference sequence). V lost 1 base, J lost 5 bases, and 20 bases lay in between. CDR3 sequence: CSARAPGGTIKNEKLFF. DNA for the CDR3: TGCAGTGCTAGAGCTCCCGGGGGGACAATTAAAAATGAAAAACTGTTTTTT.

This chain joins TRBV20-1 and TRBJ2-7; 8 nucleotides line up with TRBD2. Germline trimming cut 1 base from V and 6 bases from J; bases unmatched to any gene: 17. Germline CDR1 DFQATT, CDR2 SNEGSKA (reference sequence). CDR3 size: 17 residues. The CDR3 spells CSARASPKGLVLGEQYF. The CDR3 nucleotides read TGCAGTGCTAGAGCCTCACCCAAGGGACTAGTCTTGGGCGAGCAGTACTTC.

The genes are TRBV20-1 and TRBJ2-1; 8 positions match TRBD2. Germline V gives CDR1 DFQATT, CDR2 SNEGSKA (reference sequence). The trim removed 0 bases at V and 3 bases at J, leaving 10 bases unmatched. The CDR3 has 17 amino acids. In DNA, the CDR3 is TGCAGTGCTAGAGATAGTGGGCAGCGGGGGCTCTACAATGAGCAGTTCTTC. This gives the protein CSARDSGQRGLYNEQFF.

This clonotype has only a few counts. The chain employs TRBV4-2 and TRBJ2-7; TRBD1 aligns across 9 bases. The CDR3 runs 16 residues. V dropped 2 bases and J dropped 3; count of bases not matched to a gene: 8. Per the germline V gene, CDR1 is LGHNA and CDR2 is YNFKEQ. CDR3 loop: CASSQTLTGGDYEQYF. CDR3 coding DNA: TGTGCCAGCAGCCAAACCCTGACAGGGGGAGACTACGAGCAGTACTTC.